This T cell receptor (beta chain) is drawn from a study of blood T cell repertoires in COVID-19. In the study overall: COVID-19 samples collected from the United States, Italy and Spain covered acute and convalescent phases.

The repertoire was sequenced with immunoSEQ multiplex PCR; TCRdb's copy has only in-frame clones and lacks some. The repertoire holds over 110,000 clones, approximately 84% seen once, with more than 3% in the top ten. CDR3 length: 15 amino acids. The germline gives CDR1 SGHVS, CDR2 FQNEAQ. The trim removed 0 bases at V and 4 bases at J, leaving 2 bases unmatched. The sample comprised PBMCs or T cells enriched from blood (not recorded which). This chain joins TRBV7-8 and TRBJ1-3, with 8 bases matching TRBD1. The source of this sequence is a middle-aged man in a cohort exposed to, infected with or recovered from COVID-19 (not recorded which). Here the CDR3 DNA reads TGTGCCAGCAGCTTAGCCCAGGGGGCGGGAAACACCATATATTTT. Its protein product is CASSLAQGAGNTIYF.